The T cell receptor (beta chain) under discussion was sequenced for a study of OX40 agonist ivuxolimab in advanced cancers. Turning to the study itself: Patients were dosed intravenously with ivuxolimab at 0.01 to 10 mg/kg every 2 weeks.

Of note for this clone: The antigen is undetermined.

Study observations and caveats: Some nonresponders additionally presented with little normalized T-cell clonal expansion.

The assay was immunoSEQ multiplex PCR, and TCRdb's table has in-frame clones only and misses some. The sample carries some 83,000 clones, over 90% recorded once. This TCR came from an adult with an advanced solid tumor such as melanoma, head and neck, liver or kidney cancer. The starting material was CD4+ or CD8+ T cells sorted from blood, obtained in a trial of the OX40 agonist ivuxolimab.

The CDR3 here is CASSQQGARYGYTF. DNA for the CDR3: TGCGCCAGCAGCCAACAGGGGGCAAGGTATGGCTACACCTTC. This chain uses TRBV4-1 with TRBJ1-2; 8 nucleotides agree with TRBD1. CDR3 size: 14 residues. Germline V gene sequence: CDR1 MGHRA, CDR2 YSYEKL. V shed 2 bases, J shed 5 bases, and the junction held 4 bases outside the gene matches.